This T cell receptor (beta chain) was profiled in a study of cytomegalovirus exposure and HLA in healthy donors. Study-wide background: From HLA-typed donors, an early data release held 70 million to 95 million unique TCRs. General study findings and limits: Sequencing depth across donors, presence/absence analyses assumed, was roughly uniform. TCR beta V segments were, for the most part, productive about 87% or about 30% of the time in an earlier analysis.

While unrecorded immune exposures were likely, the donors were nominally healthy when sampled. With 60 Vbeta and 13 Jbeta primers, the PCR was carried out. Libraries were prepared by immunoSEQ multiplex PCR; TCRdb keeps only in-frame clonotypes and omits some of them. The sample lists 76,000 or so clones; 65% to 85% were seen once. V lost 2 bases, J lost 7 bases, and 16 bases stayed unmatched. Germline V gene sequence: CDR1 LNHDA, CDR2 SQIVND (reference sequence). The CDR3 is made up of 18 amino acids. Concerning this clone: Its antigen is currently unknown.

The sequenced material came from PBMCs. The source is a woman aged 35 to 49 in good health and CMV-seropositive. The V and J genes are TRBV19 and TRBJ1-5, with 8 bases that match TRBD1. CDR3 protein: CASSIRLLDRALNQPQHF. In DNA form, the CDR3 reads TGTGCCAGTAGTATACGACTCCTGGACAGGGCCCTTAACCAGCCCCAGCATTTT.